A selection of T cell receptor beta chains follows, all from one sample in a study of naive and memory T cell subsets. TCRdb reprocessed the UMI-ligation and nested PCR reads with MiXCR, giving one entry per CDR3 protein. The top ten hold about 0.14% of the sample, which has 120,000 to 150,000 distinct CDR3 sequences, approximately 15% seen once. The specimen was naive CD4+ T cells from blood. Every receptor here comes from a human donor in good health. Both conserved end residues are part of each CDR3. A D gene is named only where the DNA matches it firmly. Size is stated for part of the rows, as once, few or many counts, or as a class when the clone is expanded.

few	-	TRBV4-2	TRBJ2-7	CASSQVHGTTESEQYF	TGTGCCAGCAGCCAAGTTCACGGGACCACCGAAAGCGAGCAGTACTTC
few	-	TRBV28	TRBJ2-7	CASSLGRRDSLNYEQYF	TGTGCCAGCAGTCTAGGGAGGAGGGACAGTCTAAACTACGAGCAGTACTTC
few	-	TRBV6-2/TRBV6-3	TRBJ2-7	CASSHGLSPYEQYF	TGTGCCAGCAGCCACGGCCTCTCCCCCTACGAGCAGTACTTC
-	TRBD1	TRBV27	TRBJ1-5	CASSTRGQGYNQPQHF	TGTGCCAGCAGTACCCGGGGACAGGGTTACAATCAGCCCCAGCATTTT
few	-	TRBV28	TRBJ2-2	CASSLASKDTGELFF	TGTGCCAGCAGTTTAGCTAGCAAGGACACCGGGGAGCTGTTTTTT
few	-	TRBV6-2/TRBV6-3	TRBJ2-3	CAIQAPPGVGDTQYF	TGTGCCATCCAGGCCCCTCCGGGAGTAGGAGATACGCAGTATTTT
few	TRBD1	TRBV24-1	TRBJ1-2	CATSDAGTDYGYTF	TGTGCCACCAGTGATGCCGGGACAGACTATGGCTACACCTTC
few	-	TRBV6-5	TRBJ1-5	CASSYRRGNQPQHF	TGTGCCAGCAGTTACCGCAGGGGCAATCAGCCCCAGCATTTT
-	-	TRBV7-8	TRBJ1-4	CASSLVNSRAFNEKLFF	TGTGCCAGCAGCTTAGTTAATTCCAGGGCTTTTAATGAAAAACTGTTTTTT
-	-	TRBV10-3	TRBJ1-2	CAISEQTGSYTF	TGTGCCATCAGTGAGCAAACGGGTAGCTACACCTTC
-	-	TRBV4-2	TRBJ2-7	CASSQDSRTAYEQYF	TGTGCCAGCAGCCAAGATAGCCGGACGGCCTACGAGCAGTACTTC
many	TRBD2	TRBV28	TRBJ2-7	CASSLSASGDYEQYF	TGTGCCAGCAGTTTATCGGCAAGCGGGGACTACGAGCAGTACTTC
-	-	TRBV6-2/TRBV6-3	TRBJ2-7	CASGTLTYEQYF	TGTGCCAGTGGGACTCTAACCTACGAGCAGTACTTC
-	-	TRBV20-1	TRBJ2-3	CSARFQGPDTQYF	TGCAGTGCTAGGTTTCAGGGACCAGATACGCAGTATTTT
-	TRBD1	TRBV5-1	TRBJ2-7	CASSPGTGNYEQYF	TGCGCCAGCAGCCCCGGGACAGGAAACTACGAGCAGTACTTC
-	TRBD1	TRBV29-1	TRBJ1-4	CSVGRDSEKLFF	TGCAGCGTCGGCCGGGACAGTGAAAAACTGTTTTTT
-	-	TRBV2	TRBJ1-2	CASGRDGVSGYTF	TGTGCCAGCGGACGAGACGGGGTTTCTGGCTACACCTTC
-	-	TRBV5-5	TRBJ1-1	CASSPGANTEAFF	TGTGCCAGCAGCCCCGGTGCGAACACTGAAGCTTTCTTT
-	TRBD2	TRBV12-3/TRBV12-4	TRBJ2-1	CASSSGTSLPREQFF	TGTGCCAGCAGTTCCGGGACTAGCTTGCCAAGGGAGCAGTTCTTC
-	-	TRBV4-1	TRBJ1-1	CASSQGASEAFF	TGCGCCAGCAGCCAAGGTGCCAGTGAAGCTTTCTTT
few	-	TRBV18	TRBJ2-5	CASSPDGGPPRETQYF	TGTGCCAGCTCACCGGATGGGGGGCCCCCGCGGGAGACCCAGTACTTC
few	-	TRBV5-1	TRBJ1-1	CASIGQPNTEAFF	TGCGCCAGCATCGGACAGCCGAACACTGAAGCTTTCTTT
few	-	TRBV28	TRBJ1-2	CASSPGGFLGYTF	TGTGCCAGCAGTCCCGGCGGGTTCCTCGGCTACACCTTC
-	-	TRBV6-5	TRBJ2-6	CASSWAGEPGANVLTF	TGTGCCAGCAGTTGGGCAGGGGAGCCTGGGGCCAACGTCCTGACTTTC
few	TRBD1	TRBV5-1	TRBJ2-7	CASSRDRMPYEQYF	TGCGCCAGCAGCAGGGACAGGATGCCCTACGAGCAGTACTTC
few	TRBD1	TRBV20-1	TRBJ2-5	CSAAGQALGETQYF	TGCAGTGCTGCCGGACAGGCTTTAGGAGAGACCCAGTACTTC
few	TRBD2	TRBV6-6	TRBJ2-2	CASSRTSVGGELFF	TGTGCCAGCAGTCGGACTAGCGTCGGCGGGGAGCTGTTTTTT
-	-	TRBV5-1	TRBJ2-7	CASSLGGSGYEQYF	TGCGCCAGCAGCTTGGGAGGTAGCGGCTACGAGCAGTACTTC
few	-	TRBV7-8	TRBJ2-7	CASSPPGQGGRSYEQYF	TGTGCCAGCAGCCCCCCTGGTCAGGGGGGACGGTCCTACGAGCAGTACTTC
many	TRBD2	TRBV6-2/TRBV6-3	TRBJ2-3	CASSYSRVAGRTDTQYF	TGTGCCAGCAGTTACTCGAGAGTAGCGGGACGCACAGATACGCAGTATTTT
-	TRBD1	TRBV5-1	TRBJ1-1	CASSLDRGWSEAFF	TGCGCCAGCAGCTTGGACAGGGGATGGTCTGAAGCTTTCTTT
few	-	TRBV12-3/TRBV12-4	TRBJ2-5	CASSHHGQETQYF	TGTGCCAGCAGCCACCACGGTCAAGAGACCCAGTACTTC
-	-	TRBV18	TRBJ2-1	CASSPIRAGQFNEQFF	TGTGCCAGCTCACCAATTAGGGCAGGGCAATTCAATGAGCAGTTCTTC
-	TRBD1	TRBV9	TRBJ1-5	CASSGGQGDQPQHF	TGTGCCAGCAGCGGCGGACAGGGTGATCAGCCCCAGCATTTT
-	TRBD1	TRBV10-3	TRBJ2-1	CAISEQGVDNEQFF	TGTGCCATCAGTGAACAGGGGGTGGACAATGAGCAGTTCTTC
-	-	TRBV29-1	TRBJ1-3	CSVEESSGNTIYF	TGCAGCGTTGAAGAGTCCTCTGGAAACACCATATATTTT
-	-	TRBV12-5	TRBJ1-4	CASGSQRGSRATNEKLFF	TGTGCTAGTGGTTCCCAACGGGGCTCTCGGGCAACTAATGAAAAACTGTTTTTT
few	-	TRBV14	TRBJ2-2	CASSQFFAWNTGELFF	TGTGCCAGCAGCCAATTTTTTGCTTGGAACACCGGGGAGCTGTTTTTT
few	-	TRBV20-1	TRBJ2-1	CSAADFSRGYNEQFF	TGCAGTGCCGCTGATTTTTCGCGGGGCTACAATGAGCAGTTCTTC
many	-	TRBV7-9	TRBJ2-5	CASSLTLPQETQYF	TGTGCCAGCAGTTTGACTCTTCCCCAAGAGACCCAGTACTTC
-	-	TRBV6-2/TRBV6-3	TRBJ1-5	CASSYLTTNQPQHF	TGTGCCAGCAGTTACCTGACAACGAATCAGCCCCAGCATTTT
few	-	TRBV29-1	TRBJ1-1	CSVRGVMNTEAFF	TGCAGCGTCAGAGGGGTTATGAACACTGAAGCTTTCTTT
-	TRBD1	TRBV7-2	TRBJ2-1	CASRDRGLREQFF	TGTGCCAGCAGAGACAGGGGGCTAAGGGAGCAGTTCTTC
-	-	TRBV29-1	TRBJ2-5	CSARRSSGETQYF	TGCAGCGCTCGACGGAGCTCTGGGGAGACCCAGTACTTC
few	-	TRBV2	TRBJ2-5	CASTYQETQYF	TGTGCCAGCACTTACCAAGAGACCCAGTACTTC
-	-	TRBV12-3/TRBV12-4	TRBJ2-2	CASSFYGPNTGELFF	TGTGCCAGCAGTTTTTATGGCCCGAACACCGGGGAGCTGTTTTTT
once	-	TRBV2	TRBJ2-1	CASGAGGLSEQFF	TGTGCCAGCGGGGCGGGTGGACTCAGCGAGCAGTTCTTC
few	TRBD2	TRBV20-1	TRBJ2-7	CSARDRIAGYSYEQYF	TGCAGTGCTAGAGACCGAATAGCGGGTTACTCCTACGAGCAGTACTTC
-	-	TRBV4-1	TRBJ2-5	CASSQRPGETQYF	TGCGCCAGCAGCCAACGGCCGGGAGAGACCCAGTACTTC